These T cell receptor beta chains were read from a single sample in a study of response to subunit inactivated influenza vaccine. One entry per CDR3 protein, called by TCRdb with MiXCR from the RT-PCR reads. Here the sample spans about 480,000 distinct CDR3 sequences, around 13% being singletons. The input for sequencing was PBMCs from blood, taken 40 to 50 days after vaccination. These receptors came from a man aged 45-65 years who received an inactivated influenza vaccine. Both conserved end residues are part of each CDR3. Each record gives: CDR3 protein, J gene, D gene, V gene. D genes are given only for firm matches.

CAISESTGSRYGYTF,TRBJ1-2,TRBD1,TRBV10-3
CASSYTWTEHNQPQHF,TRBJ1-5,-,TRBV6-5
CASSVEGTGIYEQYF,TRBJ2-7,TRBD1,TRBV9
CASSTSRLAGDRELFF,TRBJ2-2,TRBD2,TRBV27
CASSYSRGANTGELFF,TRBJ2-2,-,TRBV5-4
CSVVKAAHSYEQYF,TRBJ2-7,-,TRBV29-1
CASNTGQVMTGELFF,TRBJ2-2,TRBD1,TRBV12-3/TRBV12-4
CASNAAGETQYF,TRBJ2-5,-,TRBV7-9
CASSSLLTGNEQYF,TRBJ2-7,TRBD1,TRBV7-2
CASSLEEGPQHF,TRBJ1-5,-,TRBV7-2
CASSGPSGGLRNEQFF,TRBJ2-1,TRBD2,TRBV2
CASSKVVPWTHTQYF,TRBJ2-3,-,TRBV3-1
CASSSSGPDTQYF,TRBJ2-3,-,TRBV7-9
CASSNPTADVYEQYF,TRBJ2-7,-,TRBV6-2/TRBV6-3
CASSVAGRETQYF,TRBJ2-5,-,TRBV9
CASSQREAFYNEQFF,TRBJ2-1,TRBD2,TRBV12-3/TRBV12-4
CASSSGPPGAQYF,TRBJ2-5,-,TRBV6-1
CATSRDLGLAEMEQFF,TRBJ2-1,TRBD2,TRBV15
CASSPRIPTPSIDTQYF,TRBJ2-3,-,TRBV27
CASSLPQLMITNTGELFF,TRBJ2-2,-,TRBV11-1
CASSFGQGIGEQYF,TRBJ2-7,TRBD1,TRBV7-2
CASSLEVGVSGNTIYF,TRBJ1-3,-,TRBV5-1
CASSSGLKETQYF,TRBJ2-5,-,TRBV7-2
CASSQLASDNEQFF,TRBJ2-1,-,TRBV4-3
CSARIKNTGELFF,TRBJ2-2,-,TRBV20-1
CASSLGGGPDGYTF,TRBJ1-2,-,TRBV12-3/TRBV12-4
CSASQYTDTQYF,TRBJ2-3,-,TRBV20-1
CASSRGGQQETQYF,TRBJ2-5,-,TRBV4-3
CASSRINSNQPQHF,TRBJ1-5,-,TRBV12-3/TRBV12-4
CASSSGLAGTRGYNEQFF,TRBJ2-1,TRBD2,TRBV27
CASSPKGNTEAFF,TRBJ1-1,-,TRBV18
CASSTTGQAPSKNIQYF,TRBJ2-4,-,TRBV11-2
CASSLGVAARQETQYF,TRBJ2-5,-,TRBV5-1
CASSLYREGYEQYF,TRBJ2-7,-,TRBV18
CASSRPPGSAFF,TRBJ1-1,-,TRBV7-2
CASSLMGARETQYF,TRBJ2-5,-,TRBV27
CSAVGGASWDQPQHF,TRBJ1-5,-,TRBV20-1
CASSSASGVLNEQYF,TRBJ2-7,TRBD2,TRBV5-1
CASSSDRGQYNEQFF,TRBJ2-1,TRBD1,TRBV7-2
CSARRSTDTQYF,TRBJ2-3,-,TRBV20-1
CSAQGEGTGELFF,TRBJ2-2,-,TRBV29-1
CASSTWWTEAFF,TRBJ1-1,-,TRBV7-9
CASSFDYSPNYEQYF,TRBJ2-7,-,TRBV5-6
CASSYSIGGSTDTQYF,TRBJ2-3,TRBD2,TRBV6-5
CAISGFPGLYTDTQYF,TRBJ2-3,TRBD2,TRBV10-3
CASSGRGEGAEAFF,TRBJ1-1,-,TRBV5-1
CSAELAGDTDTQYF,TRBJ2-3,TRBD2,TRBV29-1